Presented here are 7 T cell receptor beta chains from one specimen sequenced in a study of blood T cell repertoires in COVID-19 (TCRdb year 2020). Libraries were prepared through the immunoSEQ multiplex PCR assay. Sourced from immuneACCESS, this table was stored by TCRdb with only in-frame sequences that have V and J called. A share of the clones is absent; for the studies checked, an unresolved V gene accounts for under half, and the remainder has no known explanation. The sample table shows under 450,000 clones, and 80% to 90% are seen once. The ten largest clones represent 1% to 1.5% of the sample. The sample comprised PBMCs or T cells enriched from blood (not recorded which). These receptors were collected from a young man who had recovered from COVID-19.

The J gene is TRBJ1-2, the V gene TRBV19, with 9 bases aligning to TRBD1. The CDR3 spans 12 residues. Trimming cost V 6 bases and J 8 bases; bases outside gene matches: 4. CDR1 is LNHDA, CDR2 SQIVND, per germline (reference sequence). This CDR3 reads CASSGQGWGYTF. The CDR3 region has the DNA TGTGCCAGTAGCGGACAGGGGTGGGGCTACACCTTC.

This clone was seen a few times. The V gene is TRBV18, the J gene TRBJ1-6, with TRBD1 identical over 9 bases. Germline V CDR1 and CDR2: KGHSH, LQKENI. CDR3 size: 16 residues. J lost 10 bases, V lost 2 bases, and 9 bases had no gene match. CDR3 residues: CASSPATGGSGSPLHF. CDR3 bases: TGTGCCAGCTCACCAGCTACAGGGGGCTCGGGATCACCCCTCCACTTT. The variable domain in full, with the rest retrieved from reference TRBV18 and TRBJ1-6, is NAGVMQNPRHLVRRRGQEARLRCSPMKGHSHVYWYRQLPEEGLKFMVYLQKENIIDESGMPKERFSAEFPKEGPSILRIQQVVRGDSAAYFCASSPATGGSGSPLHFGNGTRLTVT.

The CDR3 protein is CAWSGGGTISAFF. For the CDR3, the DNA is TGTGCCTGGAGCGGAGGGGGCACGATTTCGGCTTTCTTT. The chain joins TRBV30 to TRBJ1-1; 7 bases are shared with TRBD1. Germline CDR1 reads GTSNPN; CDR2 reads SVGIG (reference sequence). The CDR3 contains 13 residues. V shed 3 bases, J shed 11 bases, and the junction held 12 bases outside the gene matches.

CDR3 DNA: TGTGCCATCAGTATCGGTATTGAAGCTTTCTTT. It encodes CAISIGIEAFF. The chain carries TRBV10-3 and TRBJ1-1; no clear D. CDR1 is ENHRY and CDR2 is SYGVKD in the germline V gene. With 5 bases removed from V and 7 bases from J, the gap between germline ends came to 8 bases. This CDR3 is built from 11 residues.

V is TRBV10-2 and J is TRBJ1-5; TRBD1 is a possible D gene (5 bases). Trimming pared 3 bases from V and 6 bases from J, leaving 9 bases between. The germline V gene encodes CDR1 WSHSY and CDR2 SAAADI. This CDR3 comprises 13 residues. The CDR3 reads CASSDGGGQPQHF. The CDR3 nucleotides are TGCGCCAGCAGTGACGGGGGAGGTCAGCCCCAGCATTTT.

This sequence joins TRBV11-2 and TRBJ2-5; D is possibly TRBD2 (5 bases). Trimming pared 1 base from V and 4 bases from J, leaving 7 bases between. Germline V CDR1 and CDR2: SGHAT, FQNNGV. The CDR3 has 13 amino acids. CDR3 residues: CASSLGSGETQYF. CDR3 nucleotide sequence: TGTGCCAGCAGCTTAGGCAGCGGAGAGACCCAGTACTTC.

The chain joins TRBV5-6 to TRBJ1-4, with a weak D call TRBD1 (5 bases). Trimming shortened V by 4 bases and J by 7 bases, and 11 bases separated the two germline ends. The CDR3 is 13 amino acids. Germline V gene lookup returns CDR1 SGHDT and CDR2 YYEEEE. CDR3 in DNA: TGTGCCAGCAGCCGATATGACAGTGAAAAACTGTTTTTT. Amino acids: CASSRYDSEKLFF. The complete variable domain, with remaining parts taken from reference TRBV5-6 and TRBJ1-4, reads DAGVTQSPTHLIKTRGQQVTLRCSPKSGHDTVSWYQQALGQGPQFIFQYYEEEERQRGNFPDRFSGHQFPNYSSELNVNALLLGDSALYLCASSRYDSEKLFFGSGTQLSVL.